The rows below give T cell receptor beta chains drawn from one sample of a study of blood T cell repertoires in COVID-19. Clones were sequenced by immunoSEQ multiplex PCR, and TCRdb holds only the in-frame ones, with some missing. This sample yields approximately 200,000 clones, of which 80% to 85% are seen a single time; roughly 2.3% belongs to the top ten. Material for sequencing was peripheral blood. These receptors were taken from an older woman with acute or convalescent COVID-19. The CDR3 runs from the conserved cysteine through the conserved F or W. D genes are given only for firm matches. Clone size is shown for a subset of rows, as once, few, many or a class of expanded clone.

D gene	clone size	V gene	J gene	CDR3 DNA	CDR3 protein
NA	NA	TRBV4-3	TRBJ2-7	TGCGCCAGCAGCCAAGTTCGGGGGAGCTCCTACGAGCAGTACTTC	CASSQVRGSSYEQYF
NA	NA	TRBV2	TRBJ1-1	TGTGCCAGCAGAGGACAGATGAACACTGAAGCTTTCTTT	CASRGQMNTEAFF
NA	NA	TRBV5-1	TRBJ1-3	TGCGCCAGCAGCTTGGAGGGGGACCTCTCTGGAAACACCATATATTTT	CASSLEGDLSGNTIYF
TRBD2	NA	TRBV5-6	TRBJ2-1	TGTGCCAGCAGCCTCACTAGCGGGGCGTGGGAGCAGTTCTTC	CASSLTSGAWEQFF
TRBD2	NA	TRBV11-2	TRBJ2-3	TGTGCCAGCAGGTTAAGGGCTAGCGGGGGCAACACAGATACGCAGTATTTT	CASRLRASGGNTDTQYF
NA	NA	TRBV4-2	TRBJ2-3	TGTGCCAGCAGCCACGGGAAGGGCAGGCGAACAGATACGCAGTATTTT	CASSHGKGRRTDTQYF
NA	NA	TRBV27	TRBJ2-1	TGTGCCAGCAGTTTATTGCCCAGCGGTGGTAATGAGCAGTTCTTC	CASSLLPSGGNEQFF
NA	NA	TRBV6-2/TRBV6-3	TRBJ2-2	TGTGCCAGCAGTTATCATAAATCGGGGGCGAACACCGGGGAGCTGTTTTTT	CASSYHKSGANTGELFF
NA	NA	TRBV7-8	TRBJ1-6	TGTGCCAGCAGCCCGCGTCCCCGCGGGCAGAACTCCTATAATTCACCCCTCCACTTT	CASSPRPRGQNSYNSPLHF
TRBD1	NA	TRBV27	TRBJ1-1	TGTGCCAGCACCTCTCTTATAGACAGGGGAAGGTCGAACACTGAAGCTTTCTTT	CASTSLIDRGRSNTEAFF
NA	few	TRBV2	TRBJ2-4	TGTGCCAGCACCGGCCGTCACGGGGACAAAAACATTCAGTACTTC	CASTGRHGDKNIQYF
NA	NA	TRBV12-3/TRBV12-4	TRBJ2-7	TGTGCCAGCAGTTTAGGAAGTGGCCACGAGCAGTACTTC	CASSLGSGHEQYF
TRBD2	NA	TRBV7-2	TRBJ2-5	TGTGCCAGCAGCGTCCTGCTAGCGGGAAAAGAGACCCAGTACTTC	CASSVLLAGKETQYF
NA	NA	TRBV5-6	TRBJ2-7	TGTGCCAGCAGCGGGAGTCAGGCCTCTCGGTTTTACGAGCAGTACTTC	CASSGSQASRFYEQYF
TRBD1	NA	TRBV15	TRBJ1-1	TGTGCCACCAGCAGTGACAGGGCCCAGGAAGCTTTCTTT	CATSSDRAQEAFF
NA	NA	TRBV4-3	TRBJ1-1	TGCGCCAGCAGCCAAGTTAACGGGGGGGCTGAAGCTTTCTTT	CASSQVNGGAEAFF
TRBD1	NA	TRBV7-9	TRBJ1-2	TGTGCCAGCAGCTCCACAGGGGGCTCTTTCTATGGCTACACCTTC	CASSSTGGSFYGYTF
NA	NA	TRBV7-9	TRBJ1-1	TGTGCCAGCAGCTCAACAGGGTCCACTGAAGCTTTCTTT	CASSSTGSTEAFF
TRBD1	NA	TRBV5-6	TRBJ1-5	TGTGCCAGCAGCTTCTCGGGACAGGGGTTCCAGCCCCAGCATTTT	CASSFSGQGFQPQHF
NA	few	TRBV4-1	TRBJ1-4	TGCGCCAGCAGCCAAGTTCAGGGCTCGAATGAAAAACTGTTTTTT	CASSQVQGSNEKLFF
TRBD1	NA	TRBV6-5	TRBJ1-5	TGTGCCAGCAGGGGACAGGGTAGCAATCAGCCCCAGCATTTT	CASRGQGSNQPQHF
TRBD1	once	TRBV18	TRBJ1-1	TGTGCCAGCTCACACCTTATGACAGGGGTGACCGGGGACACTGAAGCTTTCTTT	CASSHLMTGVTGDTEAFF
NA	few	TRBV18	TRBJ2-7	TGTGCCAGCTCACCACAGGCGGATTACGAGCAGTACTTC	CASSPQADYEQYF
NA	NA	TRBV6-5	TRBJ1-2	TGTGCCAGCAGTTACGGCGGGTTTTATGGCTACACCTTC	CASSYGGFYGYTF
NA	NA	TRBV5-6	TRBJ1-2	TGTGCCAGCAGCTTACGGGACTATGGCTACACCTTC	CASSLRDYGYTF
NA	once	TRBV7-3	TRBJ2-7	TGTGCCAGCAGCTTAAGGGGCAGGGGCCCTTTAGAAGAGCAGTACTTC	CASSLRGRGPLEEQYF
TRBD2	NA	TRBV9	TRBJ2-1	TGTGCCAGCAGCCCCGATTTGGCTAGCGGGGGAGGGAGGGTCAATGAGCAGTTCTTC	CASSPDLASGGGRVNEQFF